One sample yielded the 2 T cell receptor beta chains listed below, sequenced in a study of cytomegalovirus exposure and HLA in healthy donors. With 60 Vbeta and 13 Jbeta primers, the PCR was carried out. Assay used: immunoSEQ multiplex PCR; TCRdb lists only in-frame clones, some missing. The table counts 50,000 to 80,000 clones; about 4% lies in the top ten. Material for sequencing was PBMCs. These TCRs come from a woman aged 18-29 years in good health and CMV-seronegative.

The rearrangement joins TRBV9 to TRBJ2-1; 7 bases line up with TRBD1. This CDR3 has 16 residues. With V trimmed by 2 bases and J by 3 bases, 8 bases remained unmatched. Germline CDR1 reads SGDLS; CDR2 reads YYNGEE. DNA of the CDR3: TGTGCCAGCAGCGTCCAGGGGGTCGATTTCTACAATGAGCAGTTCTTC. Protein: CASSVQGVDFYNEQFF.

The chain carries TRBV6-5 and TRBJ1-2; no reliable D call. V lost 4 bases and J lost 3, with 18 bases in between. The CDR3 is 16 residues long. The germline CDR1 and CDR2 sequences are MNHEY and SVGAGI. The CDR3 DNA reads as TGTGCCAGCAGTTCCGGTCGGGGAGGCTGGCACTATGGCTACACCTTC. Translating it yields CASSSGRGGWHYGYTF.